The entry below describes one TCR beta chain. This entry comes from a study of blood T cell repertoires in COVID-19. Trimming shortened V by 4 bases and J by 6 bases, and 24 bases separated the two germline ends. CDR1 SGHRS and CDR2 YFSETQ come from the germline V gene. This CDR3 comprises 17 residues. Methods used by the authors: The authors estimated nucleated cell counts from reference gene primer amplification. Generated by immunoSEQ multiplex PCR, the TCRdb table keeps only in-frame clones and is missing some. That table is the source of V, J and clone size, and D and trimming were worked out from the DNA. The sample lists 120,000 or so clones, around nine tenths occurring once.

The J gene is TRBJ2-3, the V gene TRBV5-1, with D perhaps matching TRBD2 (6 bases). Sequencing was done on a sample of peripheral blood. This TCR was recovered from a woman at least 80 years old with acute or convalescent COVID-19. The CDR3 region has the DNA TGCGCCAGCAGCATACCTGAACGGGACTCCCGAGCGGATACGCAGTATTTT. It translates to CASSIPERDSRADTQYF. Together with reference TRBV5-1 and TRBJ2-3, the CDR3 gives the full variable domain: KAGVTQTPRYLIKTRGQQVTLSCSPISGHRSVSWYQQTPGQGLQFLFEYFSETQRNKGNFPGRFSGRQFSNSRSEMNVSTLELGDSALYLCASSIPERDSRADTQYFGPGTRLTVL.